The next 28 T cell receptor beta chains were all read from a single sample in a study of early T cells in non-severe SARS-CoV-2 infection. TCRdb re-analysed the 5' RACE reads in MiXCR, keeping a single row per CDR3 protein. Among about 35,000 distinct CDR3 sequences, about 4.7% were seen once, and the ten largest hold roughly an eighth. Sequenced input: whole blood. These receptors came from an adult who was a healthcare worker with PCR-confirmed SARS-CoV-2 infection or an uninfected control (not recorded which).

This clonotype appeared a few times. The chain has TRBV29-1 and TRBJ2-5; D is undetermined. V lost 6 bases to trimming and J lost 5 bases, with 10 bases between them. The germline V gene has CDR1 SQVTM and CDR2 ANQGSEA. This CDR3 contains 11 residues. In DNA form, the CDR3 reads TGCAGCGTCCGGCGATCGGAGACCCAGTACTTC. This sequence encodes CSVRRSETQYF. Supplemented by reference TRBV29-1 and TRBJ2-5, the full variable domain reads SAVISQKPSRDICQRGTSLTIQCQVDSQVTMMFWYRQQPGQSLTLIATANQGSEATYESGFVIDKFPISRPNLTFSTLTVSNMSPEDSSIYLCSVRRSETQYFGPGTRLLVL.

The chain uses TRBV29-1 and TRBJ2-7, with TRBD1 identical over 7 bases. Germline V lookup: CDR1 SQVTM, CDR2 ANQGSEA. J gave up 0 bases and V 6 bases, and 5 bases lay outside the gene matches. The CDR3 runs to 13 residues. The DNA of the CDR3 is TGCAGCGTGCAGGACAGGAGCTCCTACGAGCAGTACTTC. Its protein product is CSVQDRSSYEQYF.

This clonotype occurred many times. V usage is TRBV5-4 and J usage is TRBJ2-1; the D is unclear. Germline CDR1 reads SGHNT; CDR2 reads YYREEE (reference sequence). Deletions cut 5 bases from V and 0 bases from J, with 12 bases between. The CDR3 has 15 amino acids. CDR3 residues: CASSYDTSSYNEQFF. CDR3 nucleotide sequence: TGTGCCAGCAGTTATGACACAAGCTCCTACAATGAGCAGTTCTTC. Supplemented by reference TRBV5-4 and TRBJ2-1, the full variable domain reads ETGVTQSPTHLIKTRGQQVTLRCSSQSGHNTVSWYQQALGQGPQFIFQYYREEENGRGNFPPRFSGLQFPNYSSELNVNALELDDSALYLCASSYDTSSYNEQFFGPGTRLTVL.

This clonotype was found many times. V and J are TRBV12-3 or TRBV12-4 and TRBJ1-1, with no clear D. V was cut by 0 bases and J by 4 bases, with 12 bases left in between. The CDR3 runs to 15 residues. The CDR3 DNA follows: TGTGCCAGCAGTTTAGCCGGGAGCAGGTTCACTGAAGCTTTCTTT. Translating it yields CASSLAGSRFTEAFF.

This clonotype was detected many times. The V call is TRBV5-1, the J call TRBJ2-2, with a tentative D call TRBD2 (6 bases). This CDR3 spans 14 amino acids. Germline V lookup: CDR1 SGHRS, CDR2 YFSETQ. V gave up 1 base and J gave up 2 bases, with 6 bases separating them. The CDR3: CASSLTSNTGELFF. In nucleotides, the CDR3 is TGCGCCAGCAGCTTGACTAGCAACACCGGGGAGCTGTTTTTT. Complete variable domain (other parts from reference TRBV5-1 and TRBJ2-2): KAGVTQTPRYLIKTRGQQVTLSCSPISGHRSVSWYQQTPGQGLQFLFEYFSETQRNKGNFPGRFSGRQFSNSRSEMNVSTLELGDSALYLCASSLTSNTGELFFGEGSRLTVL.

The rearrangement links TRBV7-8 to TRBJ1-1; D is possibly TRBD1 (6 bases). The CDR3 runs to 15 residues. With 3 bases removed from V and 1 base from J, the gap between germline ends came to 12 bases. Looked up from germline, CDR1 is SGHVS and CDR2 is FQNEAQ. The CDR3 sequence is CASSLEGERNTEAFF. Written as DNA, the CDR3 is TGTGCCAGCAGCTTGGAGGGGGAAAGGAACACTGAAGCTTTCTTT.

The sample holds many counts of this clonotype. The rearrangement links TRBV6-4 to TRBJ1-1, with 10 bases fitting TRBD1. The junction had 6 bases not matched to a gene; V was cut back by 3 bases and J by 5 bases. Germline V gene lookup returns CDR1 MRHNA and CDR2 SNTAGT. The CDR3 extends over 15 amino acids. CDR3 coding DNA: TGTGCCAGCAGTGAAGGACAGGGGGGGTTGACTGAAGCTTTCTTT. It is translated as CASSEGQGGLTEAFF.

Ten or more counts support this clonotype. The genes are TRBV20-1 and TRBJ1-4; D possibly corresponds to TRBD1 (5 bases). The CDR3 covers 15 residues. With 0 bases removed from V and 11 bases from J, the gap between germline ends came to 19 bases. Germline V lookup: CDR1 DFQATT, CDR2 SNEGSKA (reference sequence). The CDR3 region is CSARDGRAGRKKLFF. For the CDR3, the DNA is TGCAGTGCTAGAGATGGGAGGGCAGGGAGGAAGAAACTGTTTTTT.

As for this clonotype: This may come from a read error, since a much larger clone is one base off. Because it lacks the conserved phenylalanine or tryptophan at the end, this CDR3 is likely a read error. The chain carries TRBV7-2 and TRBJ2-1, with D maybe TRBD1 (5 bases). Looked up from germline, CDR1 is SGHTA and CDR2 is FQGNSA. V dropped 3 bases and J dropped 5 bases, with 11 bases sitting between them. The CDR3 sequence is 14 residues long. DNA of the CDR3: TGTGCCAGCAGCTTGGTAGGGGTCGACAATGAGCAGTTCATC. This encodes CASSLVGVDNEQFI.

This clonotype showed up many times. The genes are TRBV7-2 and TRBJ1-2; perhaps TRBD1 as D (6 bases). This CDR3 spans 14 amino acids. V lost 3 bases, J lost 8 bases, and 16 bases lay in between. Germline V gives CDR1 SGHTA, CDR2 FQGNSA. The CDR3 is CASSLGGSVRGYTF. In nucleotides, the CDR3 is TGTGCCAGCAGCTTGGGGGGCTCAGTTCGAGGCTACACCTTC.

This clonotype appeared a few times. This chain links TRBV29-1 with TRBJ2-7, with D unresolved. This CDR3 has 13 amino acids. Germline CDR1 SQVTM, CDR2 ANQGSEA. Trimming removed 4 bases at V and 2 bases at J, with 12 bases between. CDR3 DNA sequence: TGCAGCGTTGGCGGTTTACAAACCTACGAGCAGTACTTC. The encoded protein is CSVGGLQTYEQYF.

Many counts were recorded for this clonotype. The rearrangement joins TRBV2 to TRBJ1-5, with D possibly being TRBD1 (6 bases). Germline V CDR1 and CDR2: SNHLY, FYNNEI. Trimming took off 6 bases at V and 7 bases at J, with 19 bases between the two ends. The CDR3 totals 15 residues. The CDR3 reads CASRGTYRVGQPQHF. The CDR3, as DNA: TGTGCCAGCAGGGGTACTTACAGGGTAGGGCAGCCCCAGCATTTT. The complete variable domain, with remaining parts taken from reference TRBV2 and TRBJ1-5, reads EPEVTQTPSHQVTQMGQEVILRCVPISNHLYFYWYRQILGQKVEFLVSFYNNEISEKSEIFDDQFSVERPDGSNFTLKIRSTKLEDSAMYFCASRGTYRVGQPQHFGDGTRLSIL.

The sample holds a few counts of this clonotype. This chain uses TRBV7-3 with TRBJ2-2; 14 nucleotides agree with TRBD2. J was trimmed by 0 bases and V by 5 bases; bases with no gene match: 14. Germline CDR1 SGHTA, CDR2 FQGTGA. There are 21 residues in the CDR3. CDR3 DNA: TGTGCCAGCAGCCCCATATACCCCGGGACTAGCGGGGGCCCGAACACCGGGGAGCTGTTTTTT. This encodes CASSPIYPGTSGGPNTGELFF.

This clonotype was detected ten times or more. J is TRBJ1-5 and V is TRBV7-8, with D uncertain. This CDR3 is 14 amino acids long. The ends were cut back, 1 base at V and 6 bases at J, with 10 bases in the middle. Per the germline V gene, CDR1 is SGHVS and CDR2 is FQNEAQ. CDR3 nucleotide sequence: TGTGCCAGCAGCTTAGATAGCCTGCGTCAGCCCCAGCATTTT. Protein: CASSLDSLRQPQHF.

The chain uses TRBV28 and TRBJ2-7; 7 positions agree with TRBD2. Germline lookup yields CDR1 MDHEN and CDR2 SYDVKM. J was trimmed by 2 bases and V by 10 bases; bases with no gene match: 8. CDR3 length equals 13 residues. The CDR3 is CATYPSGTYEQYF. The CDR3 DNA reads as TGTGCCACCTACCCTAGCGGAACCTACGAGCAGTACTTC.

The table lists this clonotype with many counts. The chain links TRBV2 to TRBJ1-1; no clear D gene. The CDR3 covers 14 residues. Trimming stripped 3 bases from V and 0 bases from J, with 8 bases between. CDR1 and CDR2 from the germline V gene are SNHLY and FYNNEI. The CDR3 DNA reads as TGTGCCAGCAGTGAGGTCAGAATGAACACTGAAGCTTTCTTT. It codes for CASSEVRMNTEAFF.

The chain employs TRBV6-4 and TRBJ1-1, with 7 bases lining up with TRBD1. The J segment lost 2 bases and the V segment lost 6 bases, leaving 3 bases of the junction unmatched. In germline, CDR1 is MRHNA, CDR2 SNTAGT. This CDR3 is built from 13 residues. DNA of the CDR3: TGTGCCAGCAGCCGGGACAGCAACACTGAAGCTTTCTTT. Amino acids: CASSRDSNTEAFF.

This clonotype has at least ten counts. The chain carries TRBV4-2 and TRBJ1-1; D ambiguous. Germline lookup yields CDR1 LGHNA and CDR2 YNFKEQ. The CDR3 has 13 residues. V gave up 1 base and J gave up 4 bases, with 7 bases separating them. The CDR3 loop is CASSQVRVTEAFF. The CDR3 DNA sequence: TGTGCCAGCAGCCAAGTTCGGGTCACTGAAGCTTTCTTT.

This clonotype appeared a few times. The chain links TRBV6-4 to TRBJ2-3, with TRBD2 matching over 7 bases. V trimming: 5 bases; J trimming: 1 base; junction bases outside the gene matches: 0. The CDR3 is made up of 13 amino acids. Germline-derived CDR1 and CDR2 are MRHNA and SNTAGT. The CDR3 reads CASSSGGTDTQYF. DNA of the CDR3: TGTGCCAGCAGTAGCGGGGGCACAGATACGCAGTATTTT.

This clonotype was seen many times. The chain joins TRBV20-1 to TRBJ2-1; TRBD1 might be the D (5 bases). CDR3 length: 13 residues. V was cut by 6 bases and J by 7 bases, with 16 bases left in between. The V gene's germline CDR1 is DFQATT and CDR2 SNEGSKA (reference sequence). The CDR3 bases are TGCAGTGCCCCAAGAACAGGATGGAATGAGCAGTTCTTC. This translates into CSAPRTGWNEQFF.

This clonotype was recorded at least ten times. The chain employs TRBV3-1 and TRBJ1-4, with TRBD1 as a possible D gene (6 bases). Looked up from germline, CDR1 is LGHDT and CDR2 is YNNKEL (reference sequence). The germline V and J ends were trimmed by 4 bases and 12 bases, with 21 bases remaining between them. The CDR3 covers 15 residues. The CDR3 nucleotides are TGTGCCAGCAGCCCCCGAACAGGGACCGCCGGGCAACTGTTTTTT. Protein sequence: CASSPRTGTAGQLFF.

The gene calls are TRBV6-5 and TRBJ2-5; maybe TRBD2 (6 bases). CDR3 length equals 14 residues. Germline V gene data show CDR1 as MNHEY and CDR2 as SVGAGI. Between the trimmed V and J ends, which lost 6 bases and 4 bases, there was a span of 15 bases. CDR3 protein: CASRKPSGAETQYF. CDR3 in DNA: TGTGCCAGCAGAAAGCCTTCGGGAGCAGAGACCCAGTACTTC.

The CDR3, as DNA: TGTGCCAGCAGTTACCAACTCTACGAGCAGTACTTC. It encodes CASSYQLYEQYF. The chain uses TRBV6-2 or TRBV6-3 and TRBJ2-7; D unclear. The germline V gene has CDR1 MNHEY and CDR2 SVGEGT. The CDR3 is made up of 12 amino acids. V dropped 2 bases and J dropped 3 bases, with 5 bases sitting between them.

This clonotype has ten or more counts. The chain links TRBV11-2 to TRBJ2-1; D remains unclear. The V end lost 2 bases, the J end lost 2 bases, and 7 bases lay between the germline ends. The CDR3 has 14 amino acids. CDR1 is SGHAT and CDR2 is FQNNGV in the germline V gene. The CDR3 DNA reads as TGTGCCAGCAGCTTACTCGTGGCCTACAATGAGCAGTTCTTC. Protein product: CASSLLVAYNEQFF.

The chain joins TRBV6-2 or TRBV6-3 to TRBJ1-1; no definite D call. V was clipped by 7 bases and J by 1 base, with 16 bases between them. Germline CDR1 is MNHEY and CDR2 is SVGEGT. There are 15 residues in the CDR3. The CDR3 loop is CASTQISGQNTEAFF. The CDR3 region has the DNA TGTGCCAGCACCCAGATATCGGGCCAGAACACTGAAGCTTTCTTT.

The genes are TRBV5-1 and TRBJ1-3, with 7 bases identical to TRBD1. From germline, CDR1 is SGHRS and CDR2 YFSETQ. V dropped 5 bases and J dropped 2; count of bases not matched to a gene: 7. The CDR3 extends over 15 amino acids. CDR3 bases: TGCGCCAGCAGTTCCACAGGGGACCCTGGAAACACCATATATTTT. It yields the protein CASSSTGDPGNTIYF.

This clonotype was counted many times. The chain employs TRBV5-1 and TRBJ2-4; possible D gene TRBD1, 5 bases. CDR3 length equals 20 residues. V was shortened by 4 bases and J by 0 bases, with 26 bases between the two germline ends. CDR1 is SGHRS, CDR2 YFSETQ, per germline. In nucleotides, the CDR3 is TGCGCCAGCAGCCAACTTGGTCCAAGGACAACTGAATTAGCCAAAAACATTCAGTACTTC. It yields the protein CASSQLGPRTTELAKNIQYF.

This clonotype was observed many times. The CDR3 DNA sequence: TGTGCCAGCAGCCCCCCGGGGGGTAGGGGGTCTAATCAGCCCCAGCATTTT. It yields the protein CASSPPGGRGSNQPQHF. The rearrangement joins TRBV6-6 to TRBJ1-5; possible D gene TRBD1, 6 bases. Trimming left V 6 bases short and J 4 bases short, with 22 bases between. The CDR3 has 17 amino acids. Per the germline V gene, CDR1 is MNHNY and CDR2 is SVGAGI (reference sequence).